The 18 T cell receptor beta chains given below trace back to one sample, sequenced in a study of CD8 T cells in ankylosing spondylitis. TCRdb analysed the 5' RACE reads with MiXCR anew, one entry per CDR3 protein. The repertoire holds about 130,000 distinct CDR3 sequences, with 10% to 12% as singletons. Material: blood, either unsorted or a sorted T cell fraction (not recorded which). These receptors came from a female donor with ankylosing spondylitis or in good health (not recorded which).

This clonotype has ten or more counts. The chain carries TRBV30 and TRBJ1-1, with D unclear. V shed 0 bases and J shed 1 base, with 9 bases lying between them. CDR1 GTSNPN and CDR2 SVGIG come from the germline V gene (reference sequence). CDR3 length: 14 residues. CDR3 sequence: CAWSVVRSNTEAFF. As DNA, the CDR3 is TGTGCCTGGAGTGTGGTCAGGTCGAACACTGAAGCTTTCTTT.

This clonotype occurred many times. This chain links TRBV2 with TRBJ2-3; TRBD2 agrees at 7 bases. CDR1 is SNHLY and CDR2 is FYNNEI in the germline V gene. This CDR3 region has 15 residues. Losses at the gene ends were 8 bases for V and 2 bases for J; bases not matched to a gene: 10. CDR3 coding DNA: TGTGCCAGCGGCGTCCGGGGGGTCTACACAGATACGCAGTATTTT. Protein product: CASGVRGVYTDTQYF.

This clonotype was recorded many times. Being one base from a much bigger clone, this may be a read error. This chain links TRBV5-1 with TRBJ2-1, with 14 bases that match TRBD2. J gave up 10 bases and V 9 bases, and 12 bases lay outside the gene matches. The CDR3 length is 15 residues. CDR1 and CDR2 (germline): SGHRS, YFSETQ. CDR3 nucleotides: TGCGCCAACACCCACCCGGGACTAGCGGGAGAGGAGCAGTTCTTC. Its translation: CANTHPGLAGEEQFF.

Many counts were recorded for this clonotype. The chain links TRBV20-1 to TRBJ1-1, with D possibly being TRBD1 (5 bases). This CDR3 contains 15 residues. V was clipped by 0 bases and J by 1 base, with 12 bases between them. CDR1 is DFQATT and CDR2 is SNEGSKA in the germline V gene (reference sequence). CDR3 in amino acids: CSARDPRQTNTEAFF. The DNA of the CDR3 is TGCAGTGCTAGAGATCCCCGACAGACGAACACTGAAGCTTTCTTT.

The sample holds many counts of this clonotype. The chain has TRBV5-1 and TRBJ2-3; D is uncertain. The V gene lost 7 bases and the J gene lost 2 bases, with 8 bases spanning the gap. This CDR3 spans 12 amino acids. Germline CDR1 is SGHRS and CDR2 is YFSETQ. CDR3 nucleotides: TGCGCCAGCCGCCTGGCCACAGATACGCAGTATTTT. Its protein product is CASRLATDTQYF.

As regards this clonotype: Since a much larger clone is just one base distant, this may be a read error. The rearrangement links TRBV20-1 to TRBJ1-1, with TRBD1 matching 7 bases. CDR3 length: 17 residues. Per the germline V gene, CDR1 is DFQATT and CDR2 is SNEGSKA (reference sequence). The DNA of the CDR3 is TGCAGTGCGGGTGATATTTCGTTGGACAGGTCGAACGCTGAAGCTTTCTTT. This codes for CSAGDISLDRSNAEAFF.

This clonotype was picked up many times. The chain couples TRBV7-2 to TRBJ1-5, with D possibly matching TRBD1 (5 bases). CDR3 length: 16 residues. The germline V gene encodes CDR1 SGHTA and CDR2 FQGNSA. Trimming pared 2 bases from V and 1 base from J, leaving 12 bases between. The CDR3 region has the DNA TGTGCCAGCAGCTTAAACGCGAGGGGCAGCAATCAGCCCCAGCATTTT. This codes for CASSLNARGSNQPQHF.

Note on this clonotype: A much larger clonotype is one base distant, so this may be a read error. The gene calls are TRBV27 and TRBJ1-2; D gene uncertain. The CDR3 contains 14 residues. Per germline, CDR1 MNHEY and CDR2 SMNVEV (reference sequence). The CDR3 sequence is CTSSLSGPGNGYTF. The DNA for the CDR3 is TGTACCAGCAGTTTAAGCGGGCCGGGGAACGGCTACACCTTC.

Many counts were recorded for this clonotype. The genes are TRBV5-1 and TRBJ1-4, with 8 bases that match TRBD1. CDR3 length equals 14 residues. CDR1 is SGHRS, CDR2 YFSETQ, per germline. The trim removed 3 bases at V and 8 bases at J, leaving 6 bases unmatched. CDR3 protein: CASSYGQGEEKLFF. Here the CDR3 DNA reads TGCGCCAGCAGCTATGGACAGGGTGAAGAAAAACTGTTTTTT.

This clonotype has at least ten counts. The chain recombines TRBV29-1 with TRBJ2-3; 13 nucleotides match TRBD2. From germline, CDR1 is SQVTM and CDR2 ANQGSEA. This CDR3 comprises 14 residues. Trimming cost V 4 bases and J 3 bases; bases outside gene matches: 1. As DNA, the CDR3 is TGCAGCGTTGGGGGACTAGCGGGGACAGATACGCAGTATTTT. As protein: CSVGGLAGTDTQYF.

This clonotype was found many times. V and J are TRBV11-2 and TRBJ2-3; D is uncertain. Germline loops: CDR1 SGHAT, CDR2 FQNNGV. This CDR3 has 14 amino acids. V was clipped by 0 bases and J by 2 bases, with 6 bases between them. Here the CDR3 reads CASSLDRPTDTQYF. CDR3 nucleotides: TGTGCCAGCAGCTTAGACCGGCCCACAGATACGCAGTATTTT.

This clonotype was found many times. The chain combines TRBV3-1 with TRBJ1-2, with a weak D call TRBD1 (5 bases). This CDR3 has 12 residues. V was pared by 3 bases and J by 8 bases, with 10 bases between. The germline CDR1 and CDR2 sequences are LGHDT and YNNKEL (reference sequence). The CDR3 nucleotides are TGTGCCAGCAGCCAGGCAGGGCGAGGCTACACCTTC. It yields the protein CASSQAGRGYTF.

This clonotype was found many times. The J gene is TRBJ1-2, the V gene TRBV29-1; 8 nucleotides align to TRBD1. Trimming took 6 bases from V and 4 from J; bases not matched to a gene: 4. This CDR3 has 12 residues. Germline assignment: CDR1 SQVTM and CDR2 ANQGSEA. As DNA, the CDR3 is TGCAGCGTCTACGGACAGGGCTATGGCTACACCTTC. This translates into CSVYGQGYGYTF.

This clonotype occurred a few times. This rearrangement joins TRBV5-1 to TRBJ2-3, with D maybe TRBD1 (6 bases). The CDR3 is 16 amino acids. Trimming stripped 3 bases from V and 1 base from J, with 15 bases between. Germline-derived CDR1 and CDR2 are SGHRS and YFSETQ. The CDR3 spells CASSSSDRWGTDTQYF. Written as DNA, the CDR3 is TGCGCCAGCAGCTCTTCCGACAGGTGGGGCACAGATACGCAGTATTTT.

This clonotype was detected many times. Here the CDR3 DNA reads TGTGCCAGCAGTTGGGGGACCAGGGATGAAAAACTGTTTTTT. Translated: CASSWGTRDEKLFF. This chain uses TRBV12-3 or TRBV12-4 with TRBJ1-4; D is possibly TRBD1 (5 bases). V was trimmed by 4 bases and J by 6 bases, leaving 12 bases between them. The length of the CDR3 is 14 residues.

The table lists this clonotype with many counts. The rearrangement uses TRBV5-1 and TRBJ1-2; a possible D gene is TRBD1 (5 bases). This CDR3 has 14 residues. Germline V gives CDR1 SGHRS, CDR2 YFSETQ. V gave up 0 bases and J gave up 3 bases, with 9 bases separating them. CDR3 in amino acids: CASSLGIRDYGYTF. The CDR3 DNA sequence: TGCGCCAGCAGCTTGGGTATCAGGGACTATGGCTACACCTTC.

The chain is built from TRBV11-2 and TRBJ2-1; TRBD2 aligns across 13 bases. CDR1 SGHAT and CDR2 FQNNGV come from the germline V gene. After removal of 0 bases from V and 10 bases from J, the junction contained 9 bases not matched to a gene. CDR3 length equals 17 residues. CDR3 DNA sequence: TGTGCCAGCAGCTTAGACGCCAGGACTAGCGGGGGCAGGGAGCAGTTCTTC. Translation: CASSLDARTSGGREQFF.

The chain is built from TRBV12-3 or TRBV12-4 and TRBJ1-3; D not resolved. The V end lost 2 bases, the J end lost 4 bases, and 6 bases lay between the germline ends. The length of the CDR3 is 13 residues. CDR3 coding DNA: TGTGCCAGCAGTTTAATCTCCGGAAACACCATATATTTT. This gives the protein CASSLISGNTIYF.